These 25 T cell receptor beta chains were sequenced from one sample in a study of blood T cell repertoires in COVID-19. Sequencing used immunoSEQ multiplex PCR; TCRdb keeps in-frame clones, though not all of them. The repertoire has 150,000 to 200,000 clones, 90% of them found once; the top ten carry over 15%. The specimen was peripheral blood. The receptors shown here come from a man in his 60s with active or convalescent COVID-19.

This clone showed up just once. The rearrangement links TRBV6-4 to TRBJ2-3, with 10 bases matching TRBD2. The CDR3 is made up of 15 amino acids. After removal of 3 bases from V and 4 bases from J, the junction contained 4 bases not matched to a gene. The germline gives CDR1 MRHNA, CDR2 SNTAGT. The CDR3 reads CASSEASGGPDTQYF. In DNA form, the CDR3 reads TGTGCCAGCAGTGAGGCTAGCGGGGGCCCAGATACGCAGTATTTT.

The chain has TRBV10-3 and TRBJ2-6; D possibly corresponds to TRBD1 (6 bases). The CDR3 sequence is 14 residues long. V was trimmed by 5 bases and J by 3 bases, leaving 8 bases between them. Germline values: CDR1 ENHRY, CDR2 SYGVKD. In DNA form, the CDR3 reads TGTGCCATCAGTCAGGGGAATGGGGCCAACGTCCTGACTTTC. Translated: CAISQGNGANVLTF.

The CDR3 is CASSPLDADTQYF. The CDR3 DNA sequence: TGTGCCAGCAGCCCCCTAGACGCAGATACGCAGTATTTT. This chain links TRBV13 with TRBJ2-3; D is undetermined. CDR1 and CDR2 (germline): PRHDT, FYEKMQ (reference sequence). V lost 5 bases, J lost 4 bases, and 10 bases lay in between. CDR3 length equals 13 residues.

The V and J genes are TRBV7-6 and TRBJ2-5; 11 positions agree with TRBD2. The J segment lost 3 bases and the V segment lost 5 bases, leaving 8 bases of the junction unmatched. The germline gives CDR1 SGHVS, CDR2 FNYEAQ. The length of the CDR3 is 16 residues. The CDR3 DNA follows: TGTGCCAGCAGCCCTGAAGTGACTAGCGGGGAAGAGACCCAGTACTTC. Residues: CASSPEVTSGEETQYF.

The sample holds one count of this clone. This rearrangement joins TRBV20-1 to TRBJ2-3; tentative D call: TRBD1 (5 bases). Germline V gives CDR1 DFQATT, CDR2 SNEGSKA (reference sequence). V was trimmed by 6 bases and J by 0 bases, leaving 16 bases between them. This CDR3 comprises 15 residues. The CDR3 is CSASTVGLSTDTQYF. CDR3 DNA sequence: TGCAGTGCAAGTACTGTGGGGCTTAGCACAGATACGCAGTATTTT.

The CDR3 DNA reads TGTGCCAGCAGCCTTCGACAGGGAAGATCAATGGACACCATATATTTT. This codes for CASSLRQGRSMDTIYF. The rearrangement uses TRBV3-1 (or the pseudogene TRBV3-2) and TRBJ1-3, with 7 positions matching TRBD1. The CDR3 covers 16 residues. Germline V CDR1 and CDR2: LGHDT, YNNKEL (reference sequence). V lost 4 bases to trimming and J lost 8 bases; unmatched junction nucleotides: 14.

The rearrangement joins TRBV28 to TRBJ1-1; D might be TRBD1 (6 bases). CDR1 is MDHEN and CDR2 is SYDVKM in the germline V gene. The CDR3 length is 14 residues. The ends were cut back, 4 bases at V and 4 bases at J, with 13 bases in the middle. The DNA for the CDR3 is TGTGCCAGCAGTTCACAGGGAAGAGGCACTGAAGCTTTCTTT. It specifies CASSSQGRGTEAFF.

The CDR3 spells CASSRLQGVEGYTF. The DNA for the CDR3 is TGTGCCAGCAGTCGATTACAGGGTGTGGAAGGCTACACCTTC. V usage is TRBV2 and J usage is TRBJ1-2, with D possibly matching TRBD1 (6 bases). This CDR3 has 14 amino acids. CDR1 and CDR2 from the germline V gene are SNHLY and FYNNEI. V shed 5 bases and J shed 8 bases, with 18 bases lying between them.

V and J are TRBV3-1 (or the pseudogene TRBV3-2) and TRBJ2-7; tentative D call: TRBD2 (5 bases). V was clipped by 0 bases and J by 5 bases, with 11 bases between them. The CDR3 loop spans 14 amino acids. Germline V gives CDR1 LGHDT, CDR2 YNNKEL (reference sequence). CDR3 coding DNA: TGTGCCAGCAGCCAAGATCTCAGAGGGAACGAGCAGTACTTC. This sequence encodes CASSQDLRGNEQYF.

The J gene is TRBJ1-4, the V gene TRBV4-1, with 8 bases matching TRBD1. The CDR3 extends over 13 amino acids. In germline, CDR1 is MGHRA, CDR2 YSYEKL. V lost 3 bases and J lost 8; bases outside the gene matches: 2. The CDR3 DNA sequence: TGCGCCAGCAGCCAGCGGACAGGGGAAAAACTGTTTTTT. Residues: CASSQRTGEKLFF.

V and J are TRBV14 and TRBJ2-1; 10 positions agree with TRBD1. CDR3 length equals 15 residues. Germline-derived CDR1 and CDR2 are SGHDN and FVKESK. After removal of 6 bases from V and 9 bases from J, the junction contained 11 bases not matched to a gene. The CDR3 here is CASRQYGTGVGEQFF. The CDR3 region has the DNA TGTGCCAGCAGACAGTACGGGACAGGGGTCGGTGAGCAGTTCTTC.

The chain is built from TRBV7-8 and TRBJ2-1; TRBD1 matches 10 bases. The V gene end was trimmed by 4 bases and the J gene end by 10 bases; junction bases not matched to a gene: 7. The germline gives CDR1 SGHVS, CDR2 FQNEAQ. The CDR3 covers 14 residues. In DNA form, the CDR3 reads TGTGCCAGCAGCTCAGGACAGGGGGGCGGGGAGCAGTTCTTC. This codes for CASSSGQGGGEQFF.

The chain employs TRBV11-2 and TRBJ1-1; no definite D call. Looked up from germline, CDR1 is SGHAT and CDR2 is FQNNGV. The CDR3 sequence is 14 residues long. V was cut by 2 bases and J by 4 bases, with 11 bases left in between. DNA of the CDR3: TGTGCCAGCAGCTTAAACACTCCGGGCACTGAAGCTTTCTTT. This translates into CASSLNTPGTEAFF. Supplemented by reference TRBV11-2 and TRBJ1-1, the full variable domain reads EAGVAQSPRYKIIEKRQSVAFWCNPISGHATLYWYQQILGQGPKLLIQFQNNGVVDDSQLPKDRFSAERLKGVDSTLKIQPAKLEDSAVYLCASSLNTPGTEAFFGQGTRLTVV.

V and J are TRBV5-1 and TRBJ1-2, with 8 bases lining up with TRBD1. The CDR3 extends over 15 amino acids. CDR1 and CDR2 from the germline V gene are SGHRS and YFSETQ. V lost 0 bases to trimming and J lost 6 bases; unmatched junction nucleotides: 7. This CDR3 reads CASSLGTGMGDGYTF. The CDR3 coding sequence is TGCGCCAGCAGCTTGGGGACAGGGATGGGCGATGGCTACACCTTC.

The rearrangement links TRBV3-1 (or the pseudogene TRBV3-2) to TRBJ1-3; 7 bases line up with TRBD1. Germline-derived CDR1 and CDR2 are LGHDT and YNNKEL (reference sequence). Trimming cost V 1 base and J 2 bases; bases outside gene matches: 5. The CDR3 has 16 residues. The CDR3 DNA reads TGTGCCAGCAGCCAAGTTCGACAGGGCACTGGAAACACCATATATTTT. Translation gives CASSQVRQGTGNTIYF.

This sequence joins TRBV19 and TRBJ2-7, with D perhaps matching TRBD2 (5 bases). The CDR3 covers 15 residues. Germline V gives CDR1 LNHDA, CDR2 SQIVND (reference sequence). Trimming removed 3 bases from V and 3 bases from J, with 15 bases in between. DNA of the CDR3: TGTGCCAGTAGTATGCGGGTGTCTATGGGCTACGAGCAGTACTTC. It yields the protein CASSMRVSMGYEQYF.

This chain joins TRBV6-6 and TRBJ1-5; 7 positions match TRBD1. Trimming took 3 bases from V and 7 from J; bases not matched to a gene: 9. The germline CDR1 and CDR2 sequences are MNHNY and SVGAGI (reference sequence). The CDR3 is 15 residues long. DNA for the CDR3: TGTGCCAGCAGTTATACAATGAGGGGGCTGCAGCCCCAGCATTTT. This codes for CASSYTMRGLQPQHF.

This clone showed up just once. The rearrangement joins TRBV10-3 to TRBJ2-1; 10 bases fit TRBD2. Unmatched junction bases numbered 7, after V lost 5 bases and J lost 6 bases. CDR3 length: 15 residues. The germline V gene encodes CDR1 ENHRY and CDR2 SYGVKD. This chain's CDR3 is CAISSGRGEANEQFF. CDR3 nucleotide sequence: TGTGCCATCAGTAGCGGGAGGGGGGAAGCCAATGAGCAGTTCTTC.

This chain connects TRBV5-1 to TRBJ2-5, with TRBD2 matching over 11 bases. V lost 4 bases, J lost 5 bases, and 10 bases stayed unmatched. This CDR3 spans 16 amino acids. CDR1 and CDR2 from the germline V gene are SGHRS and YFSETQ. This chain's CDR3 is CASSLHRLAGGETQYF. CDR3 coding DNA: TGCGCCAGCAGCCTCCATAGGCTAGCGGGAGGTGAGACCCAGTACTTC.

This chain links TRBV11-3 with TRBJ2-5; TRBD2 matches 10 bases. The CDR3 length is 16 residues. Per germline, CDR1 SGHNT and CDR2 YENEEA. Trimming removed 4 bases from V and 7 bases from J; junction bases left unmatched: 12. CDR3 loop: CASSSGGTSGKGTQYF. CDR3 DNA: TGTGCCAGCAGCTCGGGCGGTACTAGCGGGAAAGGGACCCAGTACTTC.

The chain combines TRBV19 with TRBJ2-1, with TRBD2 identical over 9 bases. Trimming cost V 7 bases and J 5 bases; bases outside gene matches: 12. The germline gives CDR1 LNHDA, CDR2 SQIVND (reference sequence). CDR3 size: 16 residues. The CDR3 nucleotides are TGTGCCAGTACCCCAGGGAGCGGGAGGCCTAACAATGAGCAGTTCTTC. It yields the protein CASTPGSGRPNNEQFF.

V gene TRBV2 combines with J gene TRBJ1-1; D not resolved. V lost 4 bases and J lost 11, with 14 bases in between. The CDR3 is 12 amino acids. Germline V gene data show CDR1 as SNHLY and CDR2 as FYNNEI. CDR3 sequence: CASSGLGRGAFF. In DNA form, the CDR3 reads TGTGCCAGCAGTGGGCTAGGGAGAGGCGCTTTCTTT.

This chain uses TRBV23-1 with TRBJ1-2; the match to TRBD1 covers 9 bases. TRBV23-1 has ORF status, its function being uncertain. The V and J ends lost 4 bases and 0 bases, in that order; junction bases with no gene match: 21. The CDR3 extends over 21 amino acids. CDR3: CASSPPGQGWITGTPNYGYTF. The CDR3 DNA follows: TGCGCCAGCAGTCCCCCGGGACAGGGTTGGATTACAGGGACCCCTAACTATGGCTACACCTTC.

The V call is TRBV5-6, the J call TRBJ1-2; no definite D call. This CDR3 has 13 amino acids. Trimming cost V 4 bases and J 8 bases, with 15 bases left between them. Germline values: CDR1 SGHDT, CDR2 YYEEEE. CDR3 amino acids: CASSPVRLMGYTF. CDR3 nucleotide sequence: TGTGCCAGCAGCCCCGTGCGGTTAATGGGCTACACCTTC.

V is TRBV5-1 and J is TRBJ1-4; the D gene is possibly TRBD1 (6 bases). This CDR3 has 14 residues. The germline CDR1 and CDR2 sequences are SGHRS and YFSETQ. V was trimmed by 3 bases and J by 5 bases, leaving 11 bases between them. CDR3 bases: TGCGCCAGCAGCTCTACTACAGGGAATGAAAAACTGTTTTTT. Residues: CASSSTTGNEKLFF.